What follows are 11 T cell receptor beta chains derived from one specimen sequenced in a study of shared clonotypes between healthy human individuals. Profiling relied on immunoSEQ multiplex PCR, and the TCRdb table lists in-frame clones only, not all of them. The sample lists more than 400,000 clones, about 96% occurring once. Specimen: naive CD4+ T cells sorted from blood. Subset specified: CD45RA+ positively selected. The receptors stem from a woman in her thirties in good health.

The V call is TRBV11-2, the J call TRBJ2-7; 9 bases match TRBD1. Unmatched junction bases numbered 12, after V lost 5 bases and J lost 4 bases. Germline V gene lookup returns CDR1 SGHAT and CDR2 FQNNGV. The CDR3 has 16 amino acids. CDR3 DNA: TGTGCCAGCAGCGAAGCACTCACAGGGGGCGTGTACGAGCAGTACTTC. The encoded protein is CASSEALTGGVYEQYF.

This chain joins TRBV27 and TRBJ2-5; no clear D. Gene TRBJ2-7 matches the end of the DNA better, so the J call may be wrong. CDR1 is MNHEY, CDR2 SMNVEV, per germline (reference sequence). This CDR3 is 13 amino acids long. Written as DNA, the CDR3 is TGTGCCAGCAGTTTAGCGGCCACCCACGAGCAGTACTTC. This codes for CASSLAATHEQYF.

The chain employs TRBV7-9 and TRBJ1-2; unclear D gene. Trimming left V 4 bases short and J 8 bases short, with 11 bases between. The CDR3 length is 12 residues. From germline, CDR1 is SEHNR and CDR2 FQNEAQ (reference sequence). The CDR3 DNA follows: TGTGCCAGCAGCTATCAAGGGAGAGGCTACACCTTC. It encodes CASSYQGRGYTF.

This chain joins TRBV6-1 and TRBJ2-3, with 7 bases aligning to TRBD1. The CDR3 extends over 16 amino acids. Losses at the gene ends were 1 base for V and 0 bases for J; bases not matched to a gene: 4. CDR1 and CDR2 from the germline V gene are MNHNS and SASEGT. The CDR3 here is CASSEVGGSSTDTQYF. In DNA form, the CDR3 reads TGTGCCAGCAGTGAAGTAGGGGGCTCTAGCACAGATACGCAGTATTTT.

V usage is TRBV28 and J usage is TRBJ2-2; 10 nucleotides match TRBD2. Trimming cost V 5 bases and J 6 bases; bases outside gene matches: 6. The V gene's germline CDR1 is MDHEN and CDR2 SYDVKM. This CDR3 is built from 15 residues. CDR3 residues: CASSESGRVAGELFF. The CDR3 DNA reads as TGTGCCAGCAGTGAAAGCGGGAGGGTGGCCGGGGAGCTGTTTTTT.

The rearrangement uses TRBV19 and TRBJ1-3, with 12 bases lining up with TRBD1. This CDR3 spans 18 amino acids. V shed 7 bases and J 3 bases; nucleotides not matched to a gene: 13. The germline V gene encodes CDR1 LNHDA and CDR2 SQIVND (reference sequence). The CDR3 bases are TGTGCCAGTACTCCCGGTTTGGGGACAGGGGGCGGTGGAAACACCATATATTTT. Translated, it gives CASTPGLGTGGGGNTIYF.

V is TRBV6-1 and J is TRBJ1-5; D not certain. Trimming removed 5 bases from V and 12 bases from J, with 14 bases in between. The CDR3 is made up of 12 amino acids. CDR1 is MNHNS, CDR2 SASEGT, per germline. CDR3 region: CASSSPTGFQHF. The CDR3, as DNA: TGTGCCAGCAGTTCCCCGACGGGTTTCCAGCATTTT.

The genes are TRBV5-1 and TRBJ2-7, with D tentatively TRBD2 (6 bases). Germline CDR1 is SGHRS and CDR2 is YFSETQ. This CDR3 region has 13 residues. The V gene lost 4 bases and the J gene lost 0 bases, with 8 bases spanning the gap. The CDR3 is CASSRLGSYEQYF. DNA for the CDR3: TGCGCCAGCAGCCGACTAGGCTCCTACGAGCAGTACTTC.

V is TRBV11-2 and J is TRBJ2-1; 8 nucleotides agree with TRBD2. J lost 9 bases, V lost 8 bases, and 12 bases had no gene match. CDR3 size: 14 residues. Germline V gives CDR1 SGHAT, CDR2 FQNNGV. As DNA, the CDR3 is TGTGCCAGCGCCTGGGCGGGAGGAGGGGTTGAGCAGTTCTTC. It codes for CASAWAGGGVEQFF.

J is TRBJ1-6 and V is TRBV5-1; 9 positions match TRBD1. CDR3 length: 14 residues. The ends lost 4 bases at V and 10 bases at J; junction bases unmatched: 6. CDR1 SGHRS and CDR2 YFSETQ come from the germline V gene. CDR3 region: CASSQRTGASPLHF. The CDR3 region has the DNA TGCGCCAGCAGCCAGCGGACAGGGGCCTCACCCCTCCACTTT.

The chain couples TRBV7-9 to TRBJ2-7, with D perhaps being TRBD1 or TRBD2 (6 bases each). The germline gives CDR1 SEHNR, CDR2 FQNEAQ (reference sequence). Trimming took 6 bases from V and 7 from J, leaving 13 bases between them. The CDR3 is 12 amino acids. The CDR3 bases are TGTGCCAGCAGACCGGAGGGGGTTGAGCAGTACTTC. It yields the protein CASRPEGVEQYF.